This TCR beta chain was identified during a study of T-cell reconstitution after alpha-beta-depleted transplantation in children. Overall study results and limits: Reportedly, roughly two months post-transplant, alpha-beta T cells arose from several hundred expanded graft clones.

This clonotype came up many times. Its cognate antigen is unknown. Unique molecular identifiers tagged the TCRbeta library. TCRdb reprocessed the PCR reads with MiXCR, giving one entry per CDR3 protein. Of hundreds of thousands of distinct CDR3 sequences detected, around 8% appear once; the ten largest clones hold 6.3%. Germline CDR1 SNHLY, CDR2 FYNNEI. J gave up 4 bases and V 2 bases, and 4 bases lay outside the gene matches. The CDR3 consists of 15 residues. This sequence was found in a male patient between 5 and 17 years old who had a stem cell transplant for acute lymphoblastic leukemia, so the T cells may come from the graft donor. V usage is TRBV2 and J usage is TRBJ2-1; 8 nucleotides agree with TRBD1. This specimen consisted of PBMCs, mostly from graft donor cells, obtained 180 days after TCRalphabeta/CD19-depleted stem cell transplant. CDR3 in amino acids: CASSERTGGYNEQFF. The CDR3 bases are TGTGCCAGCAGTGAAAGAACAGGGGGTTACAATGAGCAGTTCTTC.